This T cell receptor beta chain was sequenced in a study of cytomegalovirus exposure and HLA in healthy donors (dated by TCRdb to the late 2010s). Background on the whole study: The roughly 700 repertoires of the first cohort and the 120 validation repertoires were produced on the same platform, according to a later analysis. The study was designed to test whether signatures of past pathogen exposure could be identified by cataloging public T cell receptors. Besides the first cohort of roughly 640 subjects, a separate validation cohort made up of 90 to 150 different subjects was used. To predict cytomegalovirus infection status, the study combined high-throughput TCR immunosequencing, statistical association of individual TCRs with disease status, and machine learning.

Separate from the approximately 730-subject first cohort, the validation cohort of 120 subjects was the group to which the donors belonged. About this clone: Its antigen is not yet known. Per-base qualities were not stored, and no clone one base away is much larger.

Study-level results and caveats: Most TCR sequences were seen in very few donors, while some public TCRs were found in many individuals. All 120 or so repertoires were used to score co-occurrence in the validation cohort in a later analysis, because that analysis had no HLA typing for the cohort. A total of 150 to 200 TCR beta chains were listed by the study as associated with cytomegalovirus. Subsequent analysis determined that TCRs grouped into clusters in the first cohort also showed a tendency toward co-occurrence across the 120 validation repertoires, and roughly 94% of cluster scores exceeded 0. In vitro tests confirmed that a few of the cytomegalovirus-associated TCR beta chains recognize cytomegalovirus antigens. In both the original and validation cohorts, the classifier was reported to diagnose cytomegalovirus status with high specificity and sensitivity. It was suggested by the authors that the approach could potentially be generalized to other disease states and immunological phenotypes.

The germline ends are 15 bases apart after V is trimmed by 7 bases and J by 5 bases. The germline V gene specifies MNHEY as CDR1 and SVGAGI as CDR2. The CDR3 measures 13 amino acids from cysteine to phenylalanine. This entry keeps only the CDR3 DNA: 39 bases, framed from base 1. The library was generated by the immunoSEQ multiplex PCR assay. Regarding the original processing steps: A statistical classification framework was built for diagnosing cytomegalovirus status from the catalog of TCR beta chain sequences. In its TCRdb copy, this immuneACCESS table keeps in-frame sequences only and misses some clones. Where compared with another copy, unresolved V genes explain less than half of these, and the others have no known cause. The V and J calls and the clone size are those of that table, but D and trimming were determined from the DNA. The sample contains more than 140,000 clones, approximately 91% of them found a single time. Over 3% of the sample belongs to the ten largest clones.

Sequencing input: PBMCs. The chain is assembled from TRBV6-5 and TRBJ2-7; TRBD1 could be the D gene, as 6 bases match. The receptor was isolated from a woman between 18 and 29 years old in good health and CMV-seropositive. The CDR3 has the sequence CASIAQGNHEQYF. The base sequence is TGTGCCAGCATCGCACAGGGTAACCACGAGCAGTACTTC.